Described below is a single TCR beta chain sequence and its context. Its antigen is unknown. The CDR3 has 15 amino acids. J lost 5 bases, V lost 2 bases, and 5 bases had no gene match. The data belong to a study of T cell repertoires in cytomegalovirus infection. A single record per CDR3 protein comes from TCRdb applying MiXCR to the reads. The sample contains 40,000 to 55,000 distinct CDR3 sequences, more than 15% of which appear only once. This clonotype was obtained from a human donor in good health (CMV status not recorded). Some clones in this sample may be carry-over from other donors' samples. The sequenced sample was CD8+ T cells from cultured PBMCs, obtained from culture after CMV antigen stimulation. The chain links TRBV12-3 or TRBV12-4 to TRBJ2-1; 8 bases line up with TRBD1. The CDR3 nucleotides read TGTGCCAGCAGTTTATTGCAGGGGGCCCACAATGAGCAGTTCTTC. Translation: CASSLLQGAHNEQFF.